The sequence of this T cell receptor beta chain was determined in a study of cytomegalovirus exposure and HLA in healthy donors. Study-wide results and limits: Cytomegalovirus association was listed for roughly 160 TCR beta chains.

Germline V gene sequence: CDR1 SGHKS, CDR2 YYEKEE (reference sequence). CDR3 length: 12 residues. V was clipped by 4 bases and J by 4 bases, with 9 bases between them. Sequenced by immunoSEQ multiplex PCR; TCRdb stores in-frame clones only, minus some. This table holds about 76,000 clones, around 94% found once. For this clone: Its antigen remains unknown.

What was sequenced was PBMCs. The chain links TRBV5-5 to TRBJ2-7; no definite D call. This clonotype was obtained from a woman aged 18-29 years in good health and CMV-seronegative. The CDR3 bases are TGTGCCAGCAGCCCCTCCCTGTACGAGCAGTACTTC. It is translated as CASSPSLYEQYF.